This TCR beta chain was observed in a study of a mutant IDH1 vaccine in newly diagnosed glioma. There are 13 residues in the CDR3. The V end was cut by 8 bases, the J end by 2 bases, with 13 bases between. Germline V gene sequence: CDR1 MNHEY, CDR2 SVGAGI. Regarding this clone: Its antigen is unidentified.

Sequencing was performed with immunoSEQ multiplex PCR; in TCRdb, only in-frame clones are kept and a portion is missing. Here the sample spans over 80,000 clones, 75% to 90% being singletons. Specified time point: week 47, end of study. Doses comprised 300 ug of mutant IDH1 20-mer peptide each, plus topical imiquimod. The material sequenced was PBMCs, taken from a glioma patient whose treatment included an IDH1 peptide vaccine. The chain uses TRBV6-5 and TRBJ2-7; no clear D. This sequence originates from a man aged 35-49 years with glioma. The CDR3 DNA is TGTGCCAGCGGTAGGACCAAAGCCTACGAGCAGTACTTC. Translated: CASGRTKAYEQYF.